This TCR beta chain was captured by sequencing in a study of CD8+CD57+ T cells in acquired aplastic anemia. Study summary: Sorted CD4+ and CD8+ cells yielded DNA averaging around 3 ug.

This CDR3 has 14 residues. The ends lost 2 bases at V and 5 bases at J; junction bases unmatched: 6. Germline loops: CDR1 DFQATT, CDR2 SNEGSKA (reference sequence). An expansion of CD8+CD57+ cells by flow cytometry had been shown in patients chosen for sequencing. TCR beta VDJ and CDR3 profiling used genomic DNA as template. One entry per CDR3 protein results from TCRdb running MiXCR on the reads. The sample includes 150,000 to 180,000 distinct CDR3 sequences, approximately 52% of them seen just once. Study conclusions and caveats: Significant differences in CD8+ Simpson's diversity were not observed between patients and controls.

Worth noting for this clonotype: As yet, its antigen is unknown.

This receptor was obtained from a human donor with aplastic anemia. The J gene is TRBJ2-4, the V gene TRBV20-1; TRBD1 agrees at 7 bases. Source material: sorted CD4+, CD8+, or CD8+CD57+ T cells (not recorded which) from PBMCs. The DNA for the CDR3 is TGCAGTGCTAGATCGACTCAGGGGGAAAACATTCAGTACTTC. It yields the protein CSARSTQGENIQYF.